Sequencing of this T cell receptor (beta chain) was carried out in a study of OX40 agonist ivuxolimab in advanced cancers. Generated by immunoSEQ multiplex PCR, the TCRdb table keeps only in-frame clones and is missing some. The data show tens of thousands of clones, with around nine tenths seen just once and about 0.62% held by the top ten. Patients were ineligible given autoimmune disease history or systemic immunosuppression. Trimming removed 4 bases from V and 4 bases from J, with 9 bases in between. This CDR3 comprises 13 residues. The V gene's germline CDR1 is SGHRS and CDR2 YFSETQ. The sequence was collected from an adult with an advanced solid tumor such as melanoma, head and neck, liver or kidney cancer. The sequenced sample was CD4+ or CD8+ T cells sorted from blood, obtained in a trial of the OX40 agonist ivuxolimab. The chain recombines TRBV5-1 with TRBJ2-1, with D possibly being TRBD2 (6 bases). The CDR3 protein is CASSPGGYNEQFF. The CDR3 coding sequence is TGCGCCAGCAGCCCCGGAGGGTACAATGAGCAGTTCTTC. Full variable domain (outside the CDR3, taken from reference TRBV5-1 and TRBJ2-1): KAGVTQTPRYLIKTRGQQVTLSCSPISGHRSVSWYQQTPGQGLQFLFEYFSETQRNKGNFPGRFSGRQFSNSRSEMNVSTLELGDSALYLCASSPGGYNEQFFGPGTRLTVL.